Following are 2 T cell receptor beta chains from one sample sequenced in a study of T cells after yellow fever vaccination. Using its own MiXCR run on the 5' RACE reads, TCRdb lists one record per CDR3 protein. The repertoire consists of hundreds of thousands of distinct CDR3 sequences, with around an eighth occurring once and the leading ten covering about 15%. Sequencing used PBMCs, obtained on the day of the yellow fever booster vaccination. These receptors originate from a young man who received the YFV17D yellow fever vaccine.

The chain employs TRBV7-2 and TRBJ2-1, with TRBD1 as a possible D gene (6 bases). The CDR3 sequence is 14 residues long. With 0 bases removed from V and 9 bases from J, the gap between germline ends came to 12 bases. Per germline, CDR1 SGHTA and CDR2 FQGNSA. The CDR3 bases are TGTGCCAGCAGCTTAGCGGCCCTAGGGGGTGAGCAGTTCTTC. This translates into CASSLAALGGEQFF.

This clonotype has only a few counts. The CDR3 protein is CSARDRIEQFF. The CDR3 DNA sequence: TGCAGTGCTAGAGATAGAATAGAGCAGTTCTTC. V usage is TRBV20-1 and J usage is TRBJ2-1; D not resolved. The V end was cut by 0 bases, the J end by 10 bases, with 7 bases between. This CDR3 region has 11 residues. Germline V lookup: CDR1 DFQATT, CDR2 SNEGSKA (reference sequence).